What follows are 14 T cell receptor beta chains derived from one specimen sequenced in a study of blood T cell repertoires in COVID-19. Sequencing was performed with immunoSEQ multiplex PCR; in TCRdb, only in-frame clones are kept and a portion is missing. Of about 150,000 clones in the sample, 75% to 90% were seen once. The sample was peripheral blood. These receptors were obtained from a man aged 65 to 79 with acute or convalescent COVID-19.

V usage is TRBV28 and J usage is TRBJ2-7; D not resolved. Trimming removed 6 bases at V and 0 bases at J, with 12 bases between. The CDR3 consists of 14 residues. Germline V gene lookup returns CDR1 MDHEN and CDR2 SYDVKM. For the CDR3, the DNA is TGTGCCAGCAGCCCTTTTGCGAGCTCCTACGAGCAGTACTTC. Translation gives CASSPFASSYEQYF.

The rearrangement joins TRBV18 to TRBJ1-6; tentative D call: TRBD1 (5 bases). CDR3 size: 15 residues. Germline CDR1 reads KGHSH; CDR2 reads LQKENI. V was cut by 3 bases and J by 6 bases, with 12 bases left in between. The CDR3 spells CASSPGAGGNSPLHF. The CDR3 DNA is TGTGCCAGCTCACCCGGGGCCGGGGGTAATTCACCCCTCCACTTT.

This chain joins TRBV4-2 and TRBJ2-5; D is possibly TRBD2 (5 bases). This CDR3 comprises 18 residues. The V end lost 4 bases, the J end lost 2 bases, and 23 bases lay between the germline ends. Germline CDR1 LGHNA, CDR2 YNFKEQ. This CDR3 is CASSPEGSVGNLQETQYF. The CDR3 DNA reads TGTGCCAGCAGCCCCGAAGGTAGCGTGGGGAATCTACAAGAGACCCAGTACTTC.

The V call is TRBV6-5, the J call TRBJ1-6; D might be TRBD1 (6 bases). Germline V gene lookup returns CDR1 MNHEY and CDR2 SVGAGI. Trimming left V 2 bases short and J 6 bases short, with 14 bases between. The CDR3 has 16 amino acids. The CDR3 here is CASSYLPGQSNSPLHF. CDR3 sequence (DNA): TGTGCCAGCAGTTACCTCCCCGGACAGTCTAATTCACCCCTCCACTTT.

This clone was seen only once. One end of the junction is discordant with germline, which a read error may explain. CDR3 sequence (DNA): TGTGCCAGCAGTTTTTCGGGGGGGAACACCACATATTTT. Its protein is CASSFSGGNTTYF. The chain combines TRBV28 with TRBJ1-3; D may be TRBD1 (5 bases). The germline V gene encodes CDR1 MDHEN and CDR2 SYDVKM. The CDR3 runs 13 residues.

The chain carries TRBV29-1 and TRBJ1-5; 9 nucleotides line up with TRBD1. The CDR3 spans 13 residues. Germline CDR1 SQVTM, CDR2 ANQGSEA. Losses at the gene ends were 7 bases for V and 4 bases for J; bases not matched to a gene: 5. This chain's CDR3 is CSARQGVNQPQHF. For the CDR3, the DNA is TGCAGCGCCCGACAGGGGGTAAATCAGCCCCAGCATTTT.

V gene TRBV5-1 combines with J gene TRBJ2-1, with D tentatively TRBD1 (6 bases). Between the trimmed V and J ends, which lost 4 bases and 8 bases, there was a span of 19 bases. The CDR3 extends over 15 amino acids. Germline assignment: CDR1 SGHRS and CDR2 YFSETQ. The CDR3 spells CASSPGTGYPHEQFF. The CDR3 region has the DNA TGCGCCAGCAGCCCAGGTACAGGGTACCCTCATGAGCAGTTCTTC.

A note on this clone: Other DNA sequences in the same sample also yield this CDR3. The rearrangement links TRBV4-1 to TRBJ2-2, with a weak D call TRBD2 (6 bases). The CDR3 runs 15 residues. Trimming took 6 bases from V and 4 from J, leaving 15 bases between them. CDR1 and CDR2 from the germline V gene are MGHRA and YSYEKL. The CDR3 loop reads CASSQSLEGTGELFF. For the CDR3, the DNA is TGCGCCAGCAGTCAGTCGTTGGAGGGCACCGGGGAGCTGTTTTTT.

This chain joins TRBV6-5 and TRBJ1-2; 8 positions agree with TRBD1. The CDR3 has 14 amino acids. V gave up 5 bases and J gave up 4 bases; unmatched junction bases: 6. Germline V gene data show CDR1 as MNHEY and CDR2 as SVGAGI. The CDR3 DNA sequence: TGTGCCAGCAGTCCCCGGGACAGGACCTATGGCTACACCTTC. It is translated as CASSPRDRTYGYTF.

This clone appeared a few times. The same CDR3 arises from other DNA sequences in this sample as well. The chain employs TRBV4-2 and TRBJ1-1; D is unresolved. Germline assignment: CDR1 LGHNA and CDR2 YNFKEQ. This CDR3 is 14 amino acids long. With 0 bases removed from V and 0 bases from J, the gap between germline ends came to 5 bases. CDR3: CASSQDLLNTEAFF. The DNA for the CDR3 is TGTGCCAGCAGCCAAGATCTCTTGAACACTGAAGCTTTCTTT.

This clone has just one count. This chain connects TRBV5-1 to TRBJ2-3; 10 positions match TRBD2. The germline CDR1 and CDR2 sequences are SGHRS and YFSETQ. This CDR3 is built from 16 residues. The trim removed 4 bases at V and 3 bases at J, leaving 8 bases unmatched. The CDR3 DNA reads as TGCGCCAGCAGCCCCCTGGGACTAGCGACAACAGATACGCAGTATTTT. Encoded protein: CASSPLGLATTDTQYF.

The rearrangement joins TRBV10-3 to TRBJ2-3; 9 bases line up with TRBD2. CDR3 length equals 19 residues. Germline CDR1 ENHRY, CDR2 SYGVKD. The V segment lost 2 bases and the J segment 3 bases; nucleotides outside the gene matches: 15. CDR3 nucleotides: TGTGCCATCAGTGAGCGCGCAGGCGGGAGGGCCATCTCAACAGATACGCAGTATTTT. The encoded protein is CAISERAGGRAISTDTQYF.

The chain couples TRBV24-1 to TRBJ2-5, with a possible D match to TRBD2 (7 bases). V lost 9 bases and J lost 4, with 20 bases in between. This CDR3 is 15 amino acids long. Germline CDR1 KGHDR, CDR2 SFDVKD. This CDR3 reads CATWSSGLGGETQYF. DNA of the CDR3: TGTGCCACCTGGAGTAGCGGACTAGGGGGAGAGACCCAGTACTTC.

This clone has just a few counts. The chain employs TRBV28 and TRBJ2-5; D is perhaps TRBD2 (7 bases). Germline assignment: CDR1 MDHEN and CDR2 SYDVKM. Trimming took 5 bases from V and 5 from J, leaving 27 bases between them. The CDR3 consists of 18 residues. CDR3 nucleotides: TGTGCCAGCAGTCCCCGCGGGAGAGGGGGGTATCAAAGTGAGACCCAGTACTTC. Translation gives CASSPRGRGGYQSETQYF. Using reference TRBV28 and TRBJ2-5 for the parts outside the CDR3, the full variable domain is DVKVTQSSRYLVKRTGEKVFLECVQDMDHENMFWYRQDPGLGLRLIYFSYDVKMKEKGDIPEGYSVSREKKERFSLILESASTNQTSMYLCASSPRGRGGYQSETQYFGPGTRLLVL.